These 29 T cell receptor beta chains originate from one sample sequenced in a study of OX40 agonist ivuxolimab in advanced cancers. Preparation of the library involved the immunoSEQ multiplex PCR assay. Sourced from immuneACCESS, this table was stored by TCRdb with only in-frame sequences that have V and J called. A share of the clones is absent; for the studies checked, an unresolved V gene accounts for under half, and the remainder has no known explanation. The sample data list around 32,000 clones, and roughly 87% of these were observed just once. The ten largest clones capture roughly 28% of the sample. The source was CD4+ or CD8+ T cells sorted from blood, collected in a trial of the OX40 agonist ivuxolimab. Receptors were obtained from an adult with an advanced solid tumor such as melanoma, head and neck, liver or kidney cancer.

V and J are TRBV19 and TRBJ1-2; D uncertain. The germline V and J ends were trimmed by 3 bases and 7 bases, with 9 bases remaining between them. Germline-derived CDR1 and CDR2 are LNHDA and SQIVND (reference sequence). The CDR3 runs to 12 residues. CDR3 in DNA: TGTGCCAGTAGTATTCCGGAACTTGGCTACACCTTC. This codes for CASSIPELGYTF.

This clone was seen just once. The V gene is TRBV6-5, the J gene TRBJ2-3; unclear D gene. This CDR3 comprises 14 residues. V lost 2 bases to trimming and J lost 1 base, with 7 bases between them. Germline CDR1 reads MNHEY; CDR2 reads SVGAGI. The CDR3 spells CASSYAQGTDTQYF. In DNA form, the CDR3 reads TGTGCCAGCAGTTACGCACAAGGCACAGATACGCAGTATTTT.

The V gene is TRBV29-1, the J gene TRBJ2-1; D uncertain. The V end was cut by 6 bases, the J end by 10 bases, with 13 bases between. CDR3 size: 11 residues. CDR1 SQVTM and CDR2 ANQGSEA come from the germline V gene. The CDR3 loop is CSVDLVAEQFF. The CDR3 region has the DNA TGCAGCGTAGACCTAGTGGCGGAGCAGTTCTTC.

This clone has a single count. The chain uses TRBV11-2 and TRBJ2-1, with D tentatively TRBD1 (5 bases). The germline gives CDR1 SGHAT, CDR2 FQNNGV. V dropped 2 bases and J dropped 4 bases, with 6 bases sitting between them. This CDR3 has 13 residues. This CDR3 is CASSLPGYNEQFF. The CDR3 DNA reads TGTGCCAGCAGCTTACCAGGGTACAATGAGCAGTTCTTC.

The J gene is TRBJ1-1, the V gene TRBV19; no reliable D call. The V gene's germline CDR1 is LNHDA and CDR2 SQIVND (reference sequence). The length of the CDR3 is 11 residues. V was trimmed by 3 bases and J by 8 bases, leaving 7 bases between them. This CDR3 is CASSIGEEAFF. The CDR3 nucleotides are TGTGCCAGTAGTATCGGGGAGGAAGCTTTCTTT.

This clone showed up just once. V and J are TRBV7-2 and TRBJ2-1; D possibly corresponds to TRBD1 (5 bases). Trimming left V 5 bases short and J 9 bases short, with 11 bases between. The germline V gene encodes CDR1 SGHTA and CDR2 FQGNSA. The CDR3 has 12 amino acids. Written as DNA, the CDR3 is TGTGCCAGCAGCCCCCTAAGGGGTGAGCAGTTCTTC. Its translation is CASSPLRGEQFF.

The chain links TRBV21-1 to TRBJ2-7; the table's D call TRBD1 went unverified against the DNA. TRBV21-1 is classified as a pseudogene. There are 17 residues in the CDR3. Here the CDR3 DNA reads TGTGCCAGCAGCAAAGGTGGTAACCGGGACAGGGGTTACGAGCAGTACTTC. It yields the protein CASSKGGNRDRGYEQYF.

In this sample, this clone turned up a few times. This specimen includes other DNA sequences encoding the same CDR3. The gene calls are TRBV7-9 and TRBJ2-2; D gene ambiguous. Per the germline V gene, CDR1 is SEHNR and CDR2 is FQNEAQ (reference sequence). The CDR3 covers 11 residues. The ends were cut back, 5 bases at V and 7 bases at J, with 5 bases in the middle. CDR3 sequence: CASSPSGELFF. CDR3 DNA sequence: TGTGCCAGCAGCCCAAGCGGGGAGCTGTTTTTT.

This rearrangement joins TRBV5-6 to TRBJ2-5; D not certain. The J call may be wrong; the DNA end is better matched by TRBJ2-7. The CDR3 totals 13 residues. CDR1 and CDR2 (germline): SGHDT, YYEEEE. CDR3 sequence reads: CASSLYRPHEQYF. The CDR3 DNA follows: TGTGCCAGCAGCTTGTATCGGCCCCACGAGCAGTACTTC.

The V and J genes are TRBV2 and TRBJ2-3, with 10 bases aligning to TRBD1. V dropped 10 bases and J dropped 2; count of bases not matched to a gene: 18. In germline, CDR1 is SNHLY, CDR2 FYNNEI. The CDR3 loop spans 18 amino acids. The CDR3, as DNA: TGTGCCATCCTCTTTCCCGGGACAGGGGACGCCACCACAGATACGCAGTATTTT. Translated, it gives CAILFPGTGDATTDTQYF.

The CDR3 DNA sequence: TGTGCCAGCAGCCAAGAGTTCGCGAGGTCAGATACGCAGTATTTT. Translated: CASSQEFARSDTQYF. The chain joins TRBV4-2 to TRBJ2-3; no reliable D call. This CDR3 is 15 amino acids long. The germline gives CDR1 LGHNA, CDR2 YNFKEQ. V was shortened by 0 bases and J by 4 bases, with 11 bases between the two germline ends.

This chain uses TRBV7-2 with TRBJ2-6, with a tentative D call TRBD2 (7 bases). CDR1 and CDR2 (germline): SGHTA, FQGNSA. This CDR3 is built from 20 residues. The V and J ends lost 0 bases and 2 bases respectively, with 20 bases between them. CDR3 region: CASSLAAGVPGGTGANVLTF. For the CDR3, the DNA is TGTGCCAGCAGCTTAGCCGCGGGGGTACCCGGGGGCACTGGGGCCAACGTCCTGACTTTC.

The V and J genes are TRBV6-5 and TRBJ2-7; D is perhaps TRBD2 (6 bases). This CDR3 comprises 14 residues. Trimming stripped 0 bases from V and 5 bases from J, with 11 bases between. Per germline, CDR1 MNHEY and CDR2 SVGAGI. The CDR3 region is CASSYSIGGDEQYF. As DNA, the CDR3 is TGTGCCAGCAGTTACTCGATCGGGGGAGACGAGCAGTACTTC.

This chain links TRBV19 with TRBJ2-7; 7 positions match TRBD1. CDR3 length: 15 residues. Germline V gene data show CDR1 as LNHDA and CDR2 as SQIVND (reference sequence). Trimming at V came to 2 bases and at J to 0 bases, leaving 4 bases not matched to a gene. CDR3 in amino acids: CASSIWHRGSYEQYF. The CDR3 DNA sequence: TGTGCCAGTAGTATATGGCACAGGGGCTCCTACGAGCAGTACTTC.

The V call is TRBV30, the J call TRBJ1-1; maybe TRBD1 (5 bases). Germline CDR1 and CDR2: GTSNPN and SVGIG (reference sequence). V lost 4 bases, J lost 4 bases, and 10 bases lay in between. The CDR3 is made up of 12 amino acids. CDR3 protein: CAWTPGGTEAFF. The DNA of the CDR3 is TGTGCCTGGACCCCCGGGGGCACTGAAGCTTTCTTT. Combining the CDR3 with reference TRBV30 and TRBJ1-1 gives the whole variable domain SQTIHQWPATLVQPVGSPLSLECTVEGTSNPNLYWYRQAAGRGLQLLFYSVGIGQISSEVPQNLSASRPQDRQFILSSKKLLLSDSGFYLCAWTPGGTEAFFGQGTRLTVV.

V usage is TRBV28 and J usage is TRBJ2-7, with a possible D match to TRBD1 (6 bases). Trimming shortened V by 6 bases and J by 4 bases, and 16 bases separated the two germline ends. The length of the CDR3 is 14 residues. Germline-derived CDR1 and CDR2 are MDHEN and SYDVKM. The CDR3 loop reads CASRAGDGFYEQYF. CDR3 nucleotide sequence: TGTGCCAGCAGGGCAGGGGATGGGTTTTACGAGCAGTACTTC. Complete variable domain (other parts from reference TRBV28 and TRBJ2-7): DVKVTQSSRYLVKRTGEKVFLECVQDMDHENMFWYRQDPGLGLRLIYFSYDVKMKEKGDIPEGYSVSREKKERFSLILESASTNQTSMYLCASRAGDGFYEQYFGPGTRLTVT.

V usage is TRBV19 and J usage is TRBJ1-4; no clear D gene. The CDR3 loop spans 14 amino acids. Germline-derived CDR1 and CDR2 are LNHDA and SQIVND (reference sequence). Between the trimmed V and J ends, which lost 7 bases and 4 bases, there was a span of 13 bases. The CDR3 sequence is CASKQSDGNEKLFF. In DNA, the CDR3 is TGTGCCAGTAAACAGTCAGATGGTAATGAAAAACTGTTTTTT.

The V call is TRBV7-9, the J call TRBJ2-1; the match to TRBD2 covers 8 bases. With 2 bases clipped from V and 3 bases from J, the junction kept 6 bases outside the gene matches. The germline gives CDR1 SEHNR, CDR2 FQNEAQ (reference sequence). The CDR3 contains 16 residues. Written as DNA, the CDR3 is TGTGCCAGCAGCTTAATAGTAGCGGGGCTCTACAATGAGCAGTTCTTC. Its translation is CASSLIVAGLYNEQFF. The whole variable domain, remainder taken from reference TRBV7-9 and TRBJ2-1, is DTGVSQNPRHKITKRGQNVTFRCDPISEHNRLYWYRQTLGQGPEFLTYFQNEAQLEKSRLLSDRFSAERPKGSFSTLEIQRTEQGDSAMYLCASSLIVAGLYNEQFFGPGTRLTVL.

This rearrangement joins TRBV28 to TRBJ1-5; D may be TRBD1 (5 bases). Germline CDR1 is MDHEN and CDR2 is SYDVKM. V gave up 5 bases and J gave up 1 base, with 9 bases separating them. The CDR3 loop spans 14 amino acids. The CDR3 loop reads CASSRRGSNQPQHF. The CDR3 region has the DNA TGTGCCAGCAGTCGACGGGGCAGCAATCAGCCCCAGCATTTT.

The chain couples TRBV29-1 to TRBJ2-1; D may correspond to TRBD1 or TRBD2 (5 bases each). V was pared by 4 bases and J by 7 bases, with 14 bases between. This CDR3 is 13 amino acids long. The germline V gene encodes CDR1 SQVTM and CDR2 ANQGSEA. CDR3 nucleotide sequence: TGCAGCGTTGGTGAGGGGCGAGGGAATGAGCAGTTCTTC. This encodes CSVGEGRGNEQFF.

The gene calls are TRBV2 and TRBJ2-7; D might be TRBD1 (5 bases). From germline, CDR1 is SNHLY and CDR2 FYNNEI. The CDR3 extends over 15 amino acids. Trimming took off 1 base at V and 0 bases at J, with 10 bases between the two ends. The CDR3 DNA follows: TGTGCCAGCAGTGAAGACAGGAGAAGCTCCTACGAGCAGTACTTC. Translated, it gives CASSEDRRSSYEQYF. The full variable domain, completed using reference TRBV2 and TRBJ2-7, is EPEVTQTPSHQVTQMGQEVILRCVPISNHLYFYWYRQILGQKVEFLVSFYNNEISEKSEIFDDQFSVERPDGSNFTLKIRSTKLEDSAMYFCASSEDRRSSYEQYFGPGTRLTVT.

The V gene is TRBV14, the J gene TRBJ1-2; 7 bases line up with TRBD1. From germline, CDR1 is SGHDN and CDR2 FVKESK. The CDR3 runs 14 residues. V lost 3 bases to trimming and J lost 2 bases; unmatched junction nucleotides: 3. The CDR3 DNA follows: TGTGCCAGCAGCCATGAGGACAGGAACTATGGCTACACCTTC. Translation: CASSHEDRNYGYTF. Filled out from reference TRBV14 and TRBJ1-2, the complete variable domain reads EAGVTQFPSHSVIEKGQTVTLRCDPISGHDNLYWYRRVMGKEIKFLLHFVKESKQDESGMPNNRFLAERTGGTYSTLKVQPAELEDSGVYFCASSHEDRNYGYTFGSGTRLTVV.

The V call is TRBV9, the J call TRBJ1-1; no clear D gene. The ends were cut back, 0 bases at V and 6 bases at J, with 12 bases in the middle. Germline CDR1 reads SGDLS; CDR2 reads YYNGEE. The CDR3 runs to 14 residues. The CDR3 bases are TGTGCCAGCAGCGTAGGGGCCGTGGGCTCTGAAGCTTTCTTT. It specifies CASSVGAVGSEAFF.

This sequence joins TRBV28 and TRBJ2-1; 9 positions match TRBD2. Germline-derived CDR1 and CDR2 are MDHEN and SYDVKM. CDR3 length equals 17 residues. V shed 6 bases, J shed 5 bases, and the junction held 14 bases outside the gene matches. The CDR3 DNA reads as TGTGCCAGCAGCCCCCACGGGGCTAGCGGGATCAACAATGAGCAGTTCTTC. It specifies CASSPHGASGINNEQFF.

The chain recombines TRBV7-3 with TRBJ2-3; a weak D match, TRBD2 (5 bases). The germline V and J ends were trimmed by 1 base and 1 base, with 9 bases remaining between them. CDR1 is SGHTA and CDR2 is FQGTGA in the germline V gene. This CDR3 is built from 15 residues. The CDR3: CASSLRGVGTDTQYF. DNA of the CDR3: TGTGCCAGCAGCTTAAGGGGAGTTGGCACAGATACGCAGTATTTT.

The CDR3 sequence: CASGFGIGSPSTDTQYF. The CDR3 DNA sequence: TGTGCTAGTGGTTTCGGTATAGGGAGTCCTTCCACAGATACGCAGTATTTT. The rearrangement links TRBV12-5 to TRBJ2-3; the D gene is possibly TRBD2 (5 bases). Trimming took off 3 bases at V and 2 bases at J, with 18 bases between the two ends. Germline CDR1 is LGHNT and CDR2 is FRNRAP. The CDR3 has 17 amino acids. The full variable domain, in which reference TRBV12-5 and TRBJ2-3 provide the parts outside the CDR3, is DARVTQTPRHKVTEMGQEVTMRCQPILGHNTVFWYRQTMMQGLELLAYFRNRAPLDDSGMPKDRFSAEMPDATLATLKIQPSEPRDSAVYFCASGFGIGSPSTDTQYFGPGTRLTVL.

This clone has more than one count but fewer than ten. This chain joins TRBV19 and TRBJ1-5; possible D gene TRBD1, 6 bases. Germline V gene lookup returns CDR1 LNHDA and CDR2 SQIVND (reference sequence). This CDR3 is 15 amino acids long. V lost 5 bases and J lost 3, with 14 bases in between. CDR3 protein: CASSAYRDINQPQHF. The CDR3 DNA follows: TGTGCCAGTAGTGCTTACAGGGATATCAATCAGCCCCAGCATTTT.

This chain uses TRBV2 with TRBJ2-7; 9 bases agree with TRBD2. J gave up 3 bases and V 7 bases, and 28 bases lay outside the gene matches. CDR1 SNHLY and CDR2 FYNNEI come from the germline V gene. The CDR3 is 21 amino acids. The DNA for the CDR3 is TGTGCCAGCACGCCTCCCTGGGGCGGGAGGGCCGAACTCCGGGACAACTACGAGCAGTACTTC. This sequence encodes CASTPPWGGRAELRDNYEQYF.

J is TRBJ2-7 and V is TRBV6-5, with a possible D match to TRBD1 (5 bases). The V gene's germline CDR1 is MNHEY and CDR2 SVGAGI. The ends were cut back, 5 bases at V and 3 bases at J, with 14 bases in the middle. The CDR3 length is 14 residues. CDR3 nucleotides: TGTGCCAGCAGTGAAGGGGCCCAGAGCTACGAGCAGTACTTC. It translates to CASSEGAQSYEQYF.